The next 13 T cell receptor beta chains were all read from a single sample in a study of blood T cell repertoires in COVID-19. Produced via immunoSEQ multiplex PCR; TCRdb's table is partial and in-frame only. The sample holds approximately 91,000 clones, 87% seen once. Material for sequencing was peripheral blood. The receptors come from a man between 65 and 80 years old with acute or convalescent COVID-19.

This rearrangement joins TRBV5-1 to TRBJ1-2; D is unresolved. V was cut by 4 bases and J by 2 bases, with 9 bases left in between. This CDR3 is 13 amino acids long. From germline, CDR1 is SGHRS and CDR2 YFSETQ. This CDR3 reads CASSLWENYGYTF. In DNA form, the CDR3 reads TGCGCCAGCAGCCTCTGGGAGAACTATGGCTACACCTTC.

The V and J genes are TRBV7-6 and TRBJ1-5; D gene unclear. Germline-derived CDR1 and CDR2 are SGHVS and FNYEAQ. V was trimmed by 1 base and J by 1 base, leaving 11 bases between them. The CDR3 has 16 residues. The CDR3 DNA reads TGTGCCAGCAGCTTAGGGGTTCGGGTCAGCAATCAGCCCCAGCATTTT. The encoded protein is CASSLGVRVSNQPQHF.

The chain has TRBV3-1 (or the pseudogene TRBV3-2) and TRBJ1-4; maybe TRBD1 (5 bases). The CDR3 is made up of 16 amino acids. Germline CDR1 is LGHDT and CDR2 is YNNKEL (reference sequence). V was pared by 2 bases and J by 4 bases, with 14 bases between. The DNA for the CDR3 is TGTGCCAGCAGCCAAAGGGGCGTAAGGGGTAATGAAAAACTGTTTTTT. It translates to CASSQRGVRGNEKLFF.

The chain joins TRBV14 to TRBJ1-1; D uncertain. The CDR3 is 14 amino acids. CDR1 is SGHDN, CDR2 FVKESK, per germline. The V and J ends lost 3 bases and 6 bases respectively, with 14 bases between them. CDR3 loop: CASSHESYVAEAFF. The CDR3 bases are TGTGCCAGCAGCCATGAGAGTTACGTGGCTGAAGCTTTCTTT.

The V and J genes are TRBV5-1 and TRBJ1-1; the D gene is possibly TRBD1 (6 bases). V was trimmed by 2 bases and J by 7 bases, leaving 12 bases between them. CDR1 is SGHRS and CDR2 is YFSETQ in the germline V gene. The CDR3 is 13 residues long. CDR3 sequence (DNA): TGCGCCAGCAGCTTTGGTTTAGGGGGTGAAGCTTTCTTT. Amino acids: CASSFGLGGEAFF.

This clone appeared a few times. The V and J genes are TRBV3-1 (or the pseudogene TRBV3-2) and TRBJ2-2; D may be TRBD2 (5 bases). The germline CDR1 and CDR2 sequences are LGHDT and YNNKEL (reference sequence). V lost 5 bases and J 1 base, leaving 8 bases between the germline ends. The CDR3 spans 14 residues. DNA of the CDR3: TGTGCCAGCAGCATCGGACTGAACACCGGGGAGCTGTTTTTT. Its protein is CASSIGLNTGELFF.

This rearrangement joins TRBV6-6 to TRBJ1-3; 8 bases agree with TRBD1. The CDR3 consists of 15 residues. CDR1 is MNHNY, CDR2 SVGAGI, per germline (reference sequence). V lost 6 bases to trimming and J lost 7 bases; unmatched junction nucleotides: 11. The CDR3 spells CASRLGQGFRNTIYF. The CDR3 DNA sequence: TGTGCCAGCAGACTTGGACAGGGTTTTCGTAACACCATATATTTT.

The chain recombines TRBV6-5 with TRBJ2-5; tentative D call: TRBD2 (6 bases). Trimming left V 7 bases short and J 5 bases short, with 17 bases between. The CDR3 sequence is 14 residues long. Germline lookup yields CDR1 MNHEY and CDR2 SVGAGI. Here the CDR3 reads CASTAGPRDETQYF. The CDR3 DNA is TGTGCCAGCACGGCGGGACCCCGGGATGAGACCCAGTACTTC.

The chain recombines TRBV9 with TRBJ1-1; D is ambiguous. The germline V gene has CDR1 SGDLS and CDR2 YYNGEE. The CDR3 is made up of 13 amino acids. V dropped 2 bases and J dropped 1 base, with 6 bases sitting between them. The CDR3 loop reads CASSVYRNTEAFF. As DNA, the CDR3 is TGTGCCAGCAGCGTTTACAGGAACACTGAAGCTTTCTTT. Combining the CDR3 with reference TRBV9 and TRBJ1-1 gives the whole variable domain DSGVTQTPKHLITATGQRVTLRCSPRSGDLSVYWYQQSLDQGLQFLIQYYNGEERAKGNILERFSAQQFPDLHSELNLSSLELGDSALYFCASSVYRNTEAFFGQGTRLTVV.

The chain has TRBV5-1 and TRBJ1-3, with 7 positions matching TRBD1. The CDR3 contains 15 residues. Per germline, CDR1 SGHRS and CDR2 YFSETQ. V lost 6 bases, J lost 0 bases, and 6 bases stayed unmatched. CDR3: CASKGQEFSGNTIYF. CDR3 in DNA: TGCGCCAGCAAAGGACAGGAATTCTCTGGAAACACCATATATTTT.

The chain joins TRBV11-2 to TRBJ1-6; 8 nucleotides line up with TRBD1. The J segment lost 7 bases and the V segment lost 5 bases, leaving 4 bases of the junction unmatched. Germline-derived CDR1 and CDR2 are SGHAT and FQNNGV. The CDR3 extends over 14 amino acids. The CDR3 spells CASSPTGANSPLHF. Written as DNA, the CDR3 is TGTGCCAGCAGCCCGACAGGGGCGAATTCACCCCTCCACTTT. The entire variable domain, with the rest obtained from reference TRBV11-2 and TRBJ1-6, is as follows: EAGVAQSPRYKIIEKRQSVAFWCNPISGHATLYWYQQILGQGPKLLIQFQNNGVVDDSQLPKDRFSAERLKGVDSTLKIQPAKLEDSAVYLCASSPTGANSPLHFGNGTRLTVT.

DNA of the CDR3: TGCGCCAGCAGCCTACAGGGGGCTCAAGCTTTCTTT. This encodes CASSLQGAQAFF. V and J are TRBV5-1 and TRBJ1-1; 9 positions agree with TRBD1. There are 12 residues in the CDR3. V was pared by 4 bases and J by 9 bases, with 4 bases of the junction left unmatched. Per the germline V gene, CDR1 is SGHRS and CDR2 is YFSETQ.

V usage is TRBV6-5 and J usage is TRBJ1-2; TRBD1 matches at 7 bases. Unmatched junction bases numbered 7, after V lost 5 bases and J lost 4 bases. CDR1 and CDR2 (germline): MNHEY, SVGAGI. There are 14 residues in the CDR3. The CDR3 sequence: CASSRTGGRYGYTF. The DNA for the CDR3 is TGTGCCAGCAGTCGGACAGGCGGACGCTATGGCTACACCTTC.